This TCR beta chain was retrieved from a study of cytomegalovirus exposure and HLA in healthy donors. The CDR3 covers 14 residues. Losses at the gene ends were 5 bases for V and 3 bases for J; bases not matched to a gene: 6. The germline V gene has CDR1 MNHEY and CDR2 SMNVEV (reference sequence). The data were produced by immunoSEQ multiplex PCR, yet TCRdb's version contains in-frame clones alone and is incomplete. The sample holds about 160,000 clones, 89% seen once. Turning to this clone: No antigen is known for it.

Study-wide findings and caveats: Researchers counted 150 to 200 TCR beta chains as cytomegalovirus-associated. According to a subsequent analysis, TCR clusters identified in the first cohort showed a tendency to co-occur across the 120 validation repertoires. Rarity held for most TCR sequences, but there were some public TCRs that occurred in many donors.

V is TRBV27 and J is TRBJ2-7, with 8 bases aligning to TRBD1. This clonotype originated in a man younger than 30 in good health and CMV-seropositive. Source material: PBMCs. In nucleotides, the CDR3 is TGTGCCAGCAGTCCGGGACAGGCGATCTACGAGCAGTACTTC. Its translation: CASSPGQAIYEQYF.